These 18 T cell receptor beta chains were all obtained from the same sample, sequenced in a study of cytomegalovirus exposure and HLA in healthy donors. The study ran its PCR with 60 Vbeta and 13 Jbeta primers. TCRdb's table, derived via immunoSEQ multiplex PCR, lists solely in-frame clones and lacks some. The repertoire holds about 170,000 clones, with roughly 67% as singletons. The specimen sequenced was PBMCs. All receptors derive from a woman between 18 and 29 years old in good health and CMV-seropositive.

The chain is built from TRBV7-2 and TRBJ2-1, with TRBD1 identical over 9 bases. The CDR3 loop spans 15 amino acids. Germline trimming cut 5 bases from V and 4 bases from J; bases unmatched to any gene: 6. Germline lookup yields CDR1 SGHTA and CDR2 FQGNSA. CDR3 region: CASSRTGQGYNEQFF. The CDR3 DNA sequence: TGTGCCAGCAGCCGTACGGGACAGGGATACAATGAGCAGTTCTTC.

This sequence joins TRBV6-4 and TRBJ1-6, with TRBD1 matching over 9 bases. The J segment lost 9 bases and the V segment lost 5 bases, leaving 2 bases of the junction unmatched. In germline, CDR1 is MRHNA, CDR2 SNTAGT. The CDR3 has 13 residues. The CDR3, as DNA: TGTGCCAGCAGTACAGGGGGCGGTTCACCCCTCCACTTT. It is translated as CASSTGGGSPLHF.

V gene TRBV30 combines with J gene TRBJ1-2; D unresolved. The CDR3 has 11 residues. Germline V gene lookup returns CDR1 GTSNPN and CDR2 SVGIG (reference sequence). V was shortened by 4 bases and J by 2 bases, with 5 bases between the two germline ends. The CDR3, as DNA: TGTGCCTGGAAGGAGAACTATGGCTACACCTTC. Protein: CAWKENYGYTF.

As concerns this clone: The germline gene is not matched at one end of the junction; a read error may be the cause. The chain is built from TRBV7-9 and TRBJ1-2; possible D gene TRBD1, 5 bases. The CDR3 runs to 13 residues. Germline lookup yields CDR1 SEHNR and CDR2 FQNEAQ (reference sequence). In nucleotides, the CDR3 is TGTTCCAGCCAGGGAGGGGCCTTCTATGGCTACACCTTC. It codes for CSSQGGAFYGYTF.

The V call is TRBV4-3, the J call TRBJ1-1; no clear D. V lost 1 base and J 2 bases, leaving 8 bases between the germline ends. This CDR3 has 14 amino acids. CDR1 LGHNA and CDR2 YSLEER come from the germline V gene. The CDR3 DNA reads TGCGCCAGCAGCCAAGGTGGAGACAACACTGAAGCTTTCTTT. Its translation: CASSQGGDNTEAFF.

The chain links TRBV5-4 to TRBJ1-1; D is unresolved. There are 14 residues in the CDR3. Germline loops: CDR1 SGHNT, CDR2 YYREEE (reference sequence). V was shortened by 4 bases and J by 0 bases, with 10 bases between the two germline ends. CDR3 amino acids: CASSPYSMNTEAFF. The CDR3 bases are TGTGCCAGCAGCCCCTATTCCATGAACACTGAAGCTTTCTTT.

For the CDR3, the DNA is TGTGCCAGCAGCGGACTCGGGGACAATGAGCAGTTCTTC. Protein sequence: CASSGLGDNEQFF. The rearrangement joins TRBV9 to TRBJ2-1, with TRBD2 as a possible D gene (5 bases). The V gene's germline CDR1 is SGDLS and CDR2 YYNGEE. The ends were cut back, 3 bases at V and 5 bases at J, with 9 bases in the middle. This CDR3 region has 13 residues.

The V gene is TRBV10-3, the J gene TRBJ1-1, with TRBD1 identical over 7 bases. Germline V gives CDR1 ENHRY, CDR2 SYGVKD. This CDR3 has 17 residues. J lost 4 bases, V lost 4 bases, and 15 bases had no gene match. The CDR3: CAISASTGVGFATEAFF. In nucleotides, the CDR3 is TGTGCCATCAGTGCAAGCACAGGGGTAGGTTTTGCCACTGAAGCTTTCTTT.

The chain employs TRBV19 and TRBJ1-4, with 7 nucleotides matching TRBD1. The CDR3 is made up of 16 amino acids. The trim removed 3 bases at V and 3 bases at J, leaving 7 bases unmatched. Germline loops: CDR1 LNHDA, CDR2 SQIVND (reference sequence). The CDR3 coding sequence is TGTGCCAGTAGTATCACAGGGGTCGGGTCTAATGAAAAACTGTTTTTT. Its translation is CASSITGVGSNEKLFF.

This clone showed up just a few times. V gene TRBV12-5 combines with J gene TRBJ2-7; TRBD1 aligns across 7 bases. V was clipped by 7 bases and J by 3 bases; unmatched bases: 12. Germline CDR1 is LGHNT and CDR2 is FRNRAP. The CDR3 extends over 15 amino acids. In DNA, the CDR3 is TGTGCTAGTGCCCCCCCCGGGACAGATCTCTACGAGCAGTACTTC. This sequence encodes CASAPPGTDLYEQYF.

This chain uses TRBV15 with TRBJ1-2; tentatively, D is TRBD1 (6 bases). This CDR3 contains 14 residues. Germline V lookup: CDR1 LNHNV, CDR2 YYDKDF (reference sequence). The V end lost 5 bases, the J end lost 2 bases, and 12 bases lay between the germline ends. CDR3 sequence reads: CATSFARGNYGYTF. The CDR3 region has the DNA TGTGCCACCAGCTTCGCCAGGGGCAACTATGGCTACACCTTC. The full variable domain, in which reference TRBV15 and TRBJ1-2 provide the parts outside the CDR3, is DAMVIQNPRYQVTQFGKPVTLSCSQTLNHNVMYWYQQKSSQAPKLLFHYYDKDFNNEADTPDNFQSRRPNTSFCFLDIRSPGLGDTAMYLCATSFARGNYGYTFGSGTRLTVV.

The rearrangement uses TRBV18 and TRBJ2-5, with a tentative D call TRBD1 (5 bases). The CDR3 extends over 13 amino acids. CDR1 and CDR2 from the germline V gene are KGHSH and LQKENI. With 6 bases removed from V and 5 bases from J, the gap between germline ends came to 13 bases. CDR3 nucleotide sequence: TGTGCCAGCTCCGACTGGGGCGCGGAGACCCAGTACTTC. It codes for CASSDWGAETQYF.

This clone turned up a few times. This chain joins TRBV5-1 and TRBJ1-2; D is perhaps TRBD1 (5 bases). Germline V gives CDR1 SGHRS, CDR2 YFSETQ. This CDR3 has 15 amino acids. V lost 4 bases to trimming and J lost 5 bases, with 18 bases between them. CDR3 coding DNA: TGCGCCAGCAGCGGGATACTAGGAGGGGAGTATGGCTACACCTTC. It is translated as CASSGILGGEYGYTF.

This CDR3 is CASSQWTSGGYNEQFF. In DNA, the CDR3 is TGTGCCAGCAGCCAATGGACTAGCGGGGGGTACAATGAGCAGTTCTTC. This chain uses TRBV7-2 with TRBJ2-1; 14 bases align to TRBD2. The CDR3 is 16 amino acids. Per germline, CDR1 SGHTA and CDR2 FQGNSA. J was trimmed by 4 bases and V by 5 bases; bases with no gene match: 4.

In its sample, this clone was seen a few times. The chain uses TRBV5-4 and TRBJ2-1; D ambiguous. CDR3 length equals 16 residues. The V gene lost 0 bases and the J gene lost 2 bases, with 12 bases spanning the gap. Germline CDR1 SGHNT, CDR2 YYREEE (reference sequence). CDR3 in amino acids: CASSLEWSTTYNEQFF. The CDR3, as DNA: TGTGCCAGCAGCTTGGAGTGGTCTACCACCTACAATGAGCAGTTCTTC.

CDR3 protein: CASSGDRGPYEQYF. The CDR3 DNA reads as TGTGCCAGCTCAGGAGACAGGGGGCCATACGAGCAGTACTTC. The chain has TRBV18 and TRBJ2-7, with 10 bases aligning to TRBD1. This CDR3 is built from 14 residues. Looked up from germline, CDR1 is KGHSH and CDR2 is LQKENI. V lost 5 bases, J lost 4 bases, and 5 bases stayed unmatched.

This chain connects TRBV6-5 to TRBJ2-1; D is undetermined. CDR3 length: 14 amino acids. Germline CDR1 and CDR2: MNHEY and SVGAGI. V shed 2 bases and J shed 5 bases, with 10 bases lying between them. CDR3 region: CASSYATEDNEQFF. CDR3 DNA sequence: TGTGCCAGCAGTTACGCCACTGAGGACAATGAGCAGTTCTTC.

The chain couples TRBV18 to TRBJ1-2; the D gene is possibly TRBD1 (6 bases). Germline assignment: CDR1 KGHSH and CDR2 LQKENI. The CDR3 contains 19 residues. Deletions cut 3 bases from V and 4 bases from J, with 27 bases between. DNA for the CDR3: TGTGCCAGCTCACCCGTGACTTCACTTACAGGGAAGCATGCCTATGGCTACACCTTC. Translating gives CASSPVTSLTGKHAYGYTF.